These T cell receptor beta chains were read from a single sample in a study of control samples from healthy donors and cancer patients. The data were produced by immunoSEQ multiplex PCR, yet TCRdb's version contains in-frame clones alone and is incomplete. There are more than 100,000 clones in the sample; 75% to 90% occur only once, and approximately 19% lies in the top ten. The sequenced sample was PBMCs. The receptors originated from a man aged 55-75 years with lung cancer. The CDR3 runs from the conserved cysteine through the conserved F or W. A D gene is named only where the DNA matches it firmly. Some rows mark clone size as missing; the rest say once, few, many or name a class of expanded clone.

TRBJ2-7	NA	TRBV2	NA	CASSGAYEQYF	TGTGCCAGCAGTGGCGCCTACGAGCAGTACTTC
TRBJ1-2	TRBD1	TRBV6-5	NA	CASSPTRDSGYTF	TGTGCCAGCAGTCCGACTCGGGACAGCGGCTACACCTTC
TRBJ1-3	NA	TRBV7-8	NA	CASSFGAGNTIYF	TGTGCCAGCAGCTTTGGGGCTGGAAACACCATATATTTT
TRBJ2-1	NA	TRBV24-1	NA	CATSEGHYNEQFF	TGTGCCACCAGTGAAGGGCACTACAATGAGCAGTTCTTC
TRBJ1-2	TRBD1	TRBV27	NA	CASGDRGDYGYTF	TGTGCCAGCGGAGACAGGGGGGACTATGGCTACACCTTC
TRBJ2-5	NA	TRBV3-1/TRBV3-2	NA	CASSPLGGLQTQYF	TGTGCCAGCAGCCCCCTGGGGGGGCTGCAGACCCAGTACTTC
TRBJ1-1	TRBD1	TRBV14	once	CASSQDLGQANTEAFF	TGTGCCAGCAGCCAAGACCTGGGACAGGCCAACACTGAAGCTTTCTTT
TRBJ1-2	NA	TRBV19	NA	CASTHRDTLFYGYTF	TGTGCCAGTACCCACCGGGACACTCTATTCTATGGCTACACCTTC
TRBJ2-1	NA	TRBV14	NA	CASSRGGSYNEQFF	TGTGCCAGCAGCCGGGGTGGGTCCTACAATGAGCAGTTCTTC
TRBJ2-1	TRBD1	TRBV19	NA	CASSMGTGNNEQFF	TGTGCCAGTAGTATGGGGACAGGGAACAATGAGCAGTTCTTC
TRBJ2-7	NA	TRBV6-1	NA	CASSDTFGQTSYEQYF	TGTGCCAGCAGTGATACCTTCGGACAGACGTCCTACGAGCAGTACTTC
TRBJ1-2	NA	TRBV4-1	NA	CASSQEGPSYGYTF	TGCGCCAGCAGCCAAGAGGGACCTTCCTATGGCTACACCTTC
TRBJ2-5	TRBD1	TRBV6-1	NA	CASSETGTGSETQYF	TGTGCCAGCAGTGAAACCGGGACAGGTAGCGAGACCCAGTACTTC
TRBJ1-1	NA	TRBV14	NA	CASSQAARVAGRNTEAFF	TGTGCCAGCAGCCAGGCGGCTCGGGTTGCGGGAAGGAACACTGAAGCTTTCTTT
TRBJ2-3	NA	TRBV14	NA	CASSQVRGGTDTQYF	TGTGCCAGCAGCCAAGTTAGAGGCGGCACAGATACGCAGTATTTT
TRBJ2-3	NA	TRBV27	NA	CASKGFTSTDTQYF	TGTGCCAGCAAAGGGTTTACTAGCACAGATACGCAGTATTTT
TRBJ2-3	NA	TRBV2	NA	CASRSGVTDTQYF	TGTGCCAGCAGGAGCGGCGTCACAGATACGCAGTATTTT
TRBJ1-5	NA	TRBV18	NA	CASSPQGSGSNQPQHF	TGTGCCAGCTCACCACAGGGGTCCGGCAGCAATCAGCCCCAGCATTTT
TRBJ2-5	NA	TRBV20-1	NA	CSAREKETQYF	TGCAGTGCTAGAGAGAAAGAGACCCAGTACTTC
TRBJ2-2	NA	TRBV5-5	NA	CASRLNTGYGDTGELFF	TGTGCCAGCAGACTCAATACAGGCTACGGGGACACCGGGGAGCTGTTTTTT
TRBJ1-2	NA	TRBV3-1/TRBV3-2	NA	CASSQRSGNGYTF	TGTGCCAGCAGCCAAAGGTCAGGGAATGGCTACACCTTC
TRBJ1-6	NA	TRBV14	NA	CASSQAKRNSPLHF	TGTGCCAGCAGCCAAGCAAAAAGGAACTCACCCCTCCACTTT
TRBJ1-2	NA	TRBV5-1	NA	CASSLMGQGAYGYTF	TGCGCCAGCAGCTTGATGGGACAAGGGGCCTATGGCTACACCTTC
TRBJ1-5	NA	TRBV2	NA	CASSLFTNQPQHF	TGTGCCAGCAGCCTTTTCACCAATCAGCCCCAGCATTTT